A selection of T cell receptor beta chains follows, all from one sample in a study of T-cell memory formation after mild COVID-19. TCRdb reprocessed the 5' RACE reads with MiXCR, giving one entry per CDR3 protein. The data show roughly 400,000 distinct CDR3 sequences, approximately 24% seen once. The sample comprised PBMCs or a T cell subset sorted from them (not recorded which). These receptors all come from an adult woman who had mild COVID-19 (a few samples of this study predate the infection). Cell type and time point are not known. Each CDR3 is given with its conserved first and last residue. Each record gives: V gene, D gene, J gene, clone size, CDR3 length, CDR3 protein, CDR3 DNA. A D gene is named only where the DNA matches it firmly. Size values are once, few and many counts, or a class for expanded clones, and some rows have none.

>TRBV2|NA|TRBJ1-1|NA|14
CASSEQRPSTEAFF
TGTGCCAGCAGTGAGCAGAGGCCGAGTACTGAAGCTTTCTTT
>TRBV15|NA|TRBJ1-1|NA|15
CATSPAWGRDTEAFF
TGTGCCACCAGCCCGGCCTGGGGGAGGGACACTGAAGCTTTCTTT
>TRBV4-2|NA|TRBJ2-6|NA|15
CASSITGFGANVLTF
TGTGCCAGCAGCATAACGGGGTTCGGGGCCAACGTCCTGACTTTC
>TRBV27|TRBD1|TRBJ2-7|NA|14
CASKGAPPSYEQYF
TGTGCCAGCAAGGGGGCCCCCCCCTCCTACGAGCAGTACTTC
>TRBV27|NA|TRBJ2-5|many|14
CASSLRAGEETQYF
TGTGCCAGCAGTTTAAGGGCAGGGGAAGAGACCCAGTACTTC
>TRBV29-1|NA|TRBJ2-4|NA|13
CSVVDGFTNIQYF
TGCAGCGTTGTGGATGGATTTACAAACATTCAGTACTTC
>TRBV7-9|TRBD1|TRBJ2-7|NA|16
CASSSVGQGASYEQYF
TGTGCCAGCAGCTCGGTGGGACAGGGGGCCTCCTACGAGCAGTACTTC
>TRBV29-1|TRBD2|TRBJ2-7|few|13
CSARTSGATAWYF
TGCAGCGCTCGGACTAGCGGGGCCACGGCTTGGTACTTC
>TRBV12-3/TRBV12-4|NA|TRBJ2-1|NA|16
CASSTPGTPLGNEQFF
TGTGCCAGCAGTACACCCGGGACCCCCCTAGGCAATGAGCAGTTCTTC
>TRBV5-5|TRBD1|TRBJ2-7|NA|15
CASSPSPDRTYEQYF
TGTGCCAGCAGCCCCTCCCCGGACAGGACCTACGAGCAGTACTTC
>TRBV11-3|TRBD1|TRBJ2-7|NA|15
CASSPGTDSSYEQYF
TGTGCCAGCAGCCCCGGGACAGACAGCTCCTACGAGCAGTACTTC
>TRBV25-1|TRBD1|TRBJ2-7|few|14
CASSDWDRGCEQYF
TGTGCCAGCAGTGATTGGGACAGGGGCTGCGAGCAGTACTTC
>TRBV7-9|NA|TRBJ2-6|NA|16
CASSPARVSGANVLTF
TGTGCCAGCAGCCCAGCTCGGGTCTCTGGGGCCAACGTCCTGACTTTC
>TRBV2|TRBD2|TRBJ2-3|few|15
CASSEGLAGGGTQYF
TGTGCCAGCAGTGAAGGACTAGCGGGAGGTGGTACGCAGTATTTT
>TRBV7-2|TRBD1|TRBJ1-1|NA|14
CASSSRQGHTEAFF
TGTGCCAGCAGTTCCAGACAGGGTCACACTGAAGCTTTCTTT
>TRBV14|TRBD1|TRBJ2-7|NA|16
CASSQEPTDRADEQYF
TGTGCCAGCAGCCAAGAACCCACTGACAGGGCCGACGAGCAGTACTTC
>TRBV10-3|NA|TRBJ1-2|NA|15
CAITGGQNKNYGYTF
TGTGCCATCACTGGGGGGCAGAACAAGAACTATGGCTACACCTTC
>TRBV24-1|TRBD2|TRBJ2-1|many|17
CATSTLGVAGEYNEQFF
TGTGCCACCAGTACACTTGGTGTAGCGGGAGAATACAATGAGCAGTTCTTC
>TRBV27|TRBD1|TRBJ2-5|NA|13
CASTLDREETQYF
TGTGCCAGCACCCTGGACAGGGAAGAGACCCAGTACTTC
>TRBV7-6|NA|TRBJ2-2|few|15
CASSPWTANTGELFF
TGTGCCAGCAGCCCTTGGACAGCGAACACCGGGGAGCTGTTTTTT
>TRBV7-2|NA|TRBJ2-1|NA|15
CASSSETSSYNEQFF
TGTGCCAGCAGCTCCGAGACTTCCTCCTACAATGAGCAGTTCTTC
>TRBV27|NA|TRBJ2-3|few|16
CASSLGVEGRGDTQYF
TGTGCCAGCAGTTTAGGTGTGGAGGGGCGAGGGGATACGCAGTATTTT
>TRBV12-3/TRBV12-4|TRBD2|TRBJ2-1|few|17
CASSFPPGLALYNEQFF
TGTGCCAGCAGTTTCCCCCCTGGACTAGCGCTGTACAATGAGCAGTTCTTC
>TRBV24-1|NA|TRBJ2-3|NA|15
CATSDFSRQGDTQYF
TGTGCCACCAGTGATTTTAGCAGGCAGGGAGATACGCAGTATTTT
>TRBV20-1|NA|TRBJ1-6|many|14
CSALPGQRNSPLHF
TGCAGTGCCCTCCCGGGACAAAGGAATTCACCCCTCCACTTT
>TRBV24-1|NA|TRBJ1-5|few|14
CATSDSGWAQPQHF
TGTGCCACCAGTGACTCAGGGTGGGCCCAGCCCCAGCATTTT
>TRBV5-1|NA|TRBJ2-4|few|19
CASSLSPTLKGLGTNIQYF
TGCGCCAGCAGCTTGAGTCCCACCCTAAAGGGCCTAGGAACCAACATTCAGTACTTC
>TRBV30|NA|TRBJ2-2|NA|15
CAWRRASANTGELFF
TGTGCCTGGAGACGGGCGTCCGCGAACACCGGGGAGCTGTTTTTT
>TRBV5-1|TRBD1|TRBJ1-2|NA|16
CASSWGDRQGSYGYTF
TGCGCCAGCAGCTGGGGGGACAGGCAAGGAAGTTATGGCTACACCTTC
>TRBV5-1|NA|TRBJ1-2|few|15
CASSLSTPPAHGYTF
TGCGCCAGCAGCTTGAGCACCCCGCCGGCTCATGGCTACACCTTC
>TRBV19|NA|TRBJ1-6|NA|16
CASSRQASDYNSPLHF
TGTGCCAGTAGTAGACAGGCTTCGGACTATAATTCACCCCTCCACTTT
>TRBV9|NA|TRBJ2-5|NA|15
CASSVSWEVKETQYF
TGTGCCAGCAGCGTGTCGTGGGAGGTAAAAGAGACCCAGTACTTC
>TRBV5-1|NA|TRBJ1-1|few|14
CASSLVGVGDEAFF
TGCGCCAGCAGCTTAGTTGGAGTTGGGGATGAAGCTTTCTTT
>TRBV7-2|NA|TRBJ2-2|few|16
CASSLPTGMGPGELFF
TGTGCCAGCAGCTTGCCTACAGGGATGGGGCCCGGGGAGCTGTTTTTT
>TRBV7-9|NA|TRBJ2-2|NA|15
CASRPSGQNTGELFF
TGTGCCAGCAGACCATCGGGACAGAACACCGGGGAGCTGTTTTTT
>TRBV7-3|TRBD1|TRBJ1-5|once|14
CASSNRGSGQPQQF
TGTGCCAGCAGCAACAGGGGATCGGGTCAGCCCCAGCAATTT
>TRBV3-1|NA|TRBJ1-1|NA|16
CASSQDLGSLNTEAFF
TGTGCCAGCAGCCAAGATTTGGGCAGCTTGAACACTGAAGCTTTCTTT
>TRBV14|NA|TRBJ2-3|NA|14
CASSQGGLTDTQYF
TGTGCCAGCAGCCAAGGAGGGCTCACAGATACGCAGTATTTT
>TRBV5-1|TRBD2|TRBJ2-7|many|15
CASSLKRGASYEQYF
TGCGCCAGCAGCTTGAAGCGGGGGGCGTCCTACGAGCAGTACTTC
>TRBV11-2|NA|TRBJ1-4|NA|11
CASSLDLRLFF
TGTGCCAGCAGCTTAGATCTTCGACTGTTTTTT
>TRBV7-8|NA|TRBJ2-1|few|16
CASSWGTSVSYNEQFF
TGTGCCAGCAGCTGGGGAACTTCCGTCTCCTACAATGAGCAGTTCTTC
>TRBV2|TRBD1|TRBJ1-1|once|15
CASSAQGAGNTEAFF
TGTGCCAGCAGTGCGCAGGGGGCAGGGAACACTGAAGCTTTCTTT
>TRBV29-1|NA|TRBJ2-3|once|13
CEARGKLTDTQYF
TGCGAGGCCAGGGGAAAACTCACAGATACGCAGTATTTT
>TRBV29-1|NA|TRBJ1-1|NA|15
CSVEVRALMNTEAFF
TGCAGCGTTGAGGTCAGGGCGCTTATGAACACTGAAGCTTTCTTT
>TRBV5-6|NA|TRBJ2-7|few|13
CASSKRRVYEQYF
TGTGCCAGCAGCAAACGGCGGGTCTACGAGCAGTACTTC
>TRBV23-1|NA|TRBJ2-3|few|10
CARYGDTQYF
TGCGCCAGATACGGAGATACGCAGTATTTT
>TRBV27|NA|TRBJ2-1|many|12
CASSLTRDEQFF
TGTGCCAGCAGTTTAACACGGGATGAGCAGTTCTTC
>TRBV12-3/TRBV12-4|NA|TRBJ2-1|few|13
CASSSRVTGEQFF
TGTGCCAGCAGTTCCCGGGTGACTGGGGAGCAGTTCTTC
>TRBV12-3/TRBV12-4|TRBD1|TRBJ2-2|few|15
CASRRDRGDRGELFF
TGTGCCAGCAGGAGGGACAGGGGCGACCGCGGGGAGCTGTTTTTT
>TRBV2|NA|TRBJ2-1|few|15
CASSEGRQSYNEQFF
TGTGCCAGCAGTGAAGGGCGGCAAAGCTACAATGAGCAGTTCTTC
>TRBV4-1|NA|TRBJ2-7|few|15
CASSQYFSNSYEQYF
TGCGCCAGCAGCCAATATTTTTCAAATTCCTACGAGCAGTACTTC
>TRBV11-2|NA|TRBJ1-1|few|11
CASSLGVGAFF
TGTGCCAGCAGCCTGGGGGTGGGAGCTTTCTTT
>TRBV7-8|TRBD1|TRBJ2-4|few|15
CASSLSLQGENIQYF
TGTGCCAGCAGCTTATCGTTGCAGGGGGAAAACATTCAGTACTTC
>TRBV4-2|NA|TRBJ2-7|NA|15
CASSQDPPAQDEQYF
TGTGCCAGCAGCCAAGATCCTCCAGCCCAAGACGAGCAGTACTTC
>TRBV11-2|NA|TRBJ2-5|NA|14
CASSLASGWETQYF
TGTGCCAGCAGCTTAGCCTCGGGGTGGGAGACCCAGTACTTC
>TRBV7-2|NA|TRBJ2-3|NA|16
CASSLVAGRVIDTQYF
TGTGCCAGCAGCTTAGTGGCGGGAAGGGTAATTGATACGCAGTATTTT
>TRBV4-3|NA|TRBJ2-2|NA|16
CASSQDRVVDTGELFF
TGCGCCAGCAGCCAAGACAGGGTGGTGGACACCGGGGAGCTGTTTTTT